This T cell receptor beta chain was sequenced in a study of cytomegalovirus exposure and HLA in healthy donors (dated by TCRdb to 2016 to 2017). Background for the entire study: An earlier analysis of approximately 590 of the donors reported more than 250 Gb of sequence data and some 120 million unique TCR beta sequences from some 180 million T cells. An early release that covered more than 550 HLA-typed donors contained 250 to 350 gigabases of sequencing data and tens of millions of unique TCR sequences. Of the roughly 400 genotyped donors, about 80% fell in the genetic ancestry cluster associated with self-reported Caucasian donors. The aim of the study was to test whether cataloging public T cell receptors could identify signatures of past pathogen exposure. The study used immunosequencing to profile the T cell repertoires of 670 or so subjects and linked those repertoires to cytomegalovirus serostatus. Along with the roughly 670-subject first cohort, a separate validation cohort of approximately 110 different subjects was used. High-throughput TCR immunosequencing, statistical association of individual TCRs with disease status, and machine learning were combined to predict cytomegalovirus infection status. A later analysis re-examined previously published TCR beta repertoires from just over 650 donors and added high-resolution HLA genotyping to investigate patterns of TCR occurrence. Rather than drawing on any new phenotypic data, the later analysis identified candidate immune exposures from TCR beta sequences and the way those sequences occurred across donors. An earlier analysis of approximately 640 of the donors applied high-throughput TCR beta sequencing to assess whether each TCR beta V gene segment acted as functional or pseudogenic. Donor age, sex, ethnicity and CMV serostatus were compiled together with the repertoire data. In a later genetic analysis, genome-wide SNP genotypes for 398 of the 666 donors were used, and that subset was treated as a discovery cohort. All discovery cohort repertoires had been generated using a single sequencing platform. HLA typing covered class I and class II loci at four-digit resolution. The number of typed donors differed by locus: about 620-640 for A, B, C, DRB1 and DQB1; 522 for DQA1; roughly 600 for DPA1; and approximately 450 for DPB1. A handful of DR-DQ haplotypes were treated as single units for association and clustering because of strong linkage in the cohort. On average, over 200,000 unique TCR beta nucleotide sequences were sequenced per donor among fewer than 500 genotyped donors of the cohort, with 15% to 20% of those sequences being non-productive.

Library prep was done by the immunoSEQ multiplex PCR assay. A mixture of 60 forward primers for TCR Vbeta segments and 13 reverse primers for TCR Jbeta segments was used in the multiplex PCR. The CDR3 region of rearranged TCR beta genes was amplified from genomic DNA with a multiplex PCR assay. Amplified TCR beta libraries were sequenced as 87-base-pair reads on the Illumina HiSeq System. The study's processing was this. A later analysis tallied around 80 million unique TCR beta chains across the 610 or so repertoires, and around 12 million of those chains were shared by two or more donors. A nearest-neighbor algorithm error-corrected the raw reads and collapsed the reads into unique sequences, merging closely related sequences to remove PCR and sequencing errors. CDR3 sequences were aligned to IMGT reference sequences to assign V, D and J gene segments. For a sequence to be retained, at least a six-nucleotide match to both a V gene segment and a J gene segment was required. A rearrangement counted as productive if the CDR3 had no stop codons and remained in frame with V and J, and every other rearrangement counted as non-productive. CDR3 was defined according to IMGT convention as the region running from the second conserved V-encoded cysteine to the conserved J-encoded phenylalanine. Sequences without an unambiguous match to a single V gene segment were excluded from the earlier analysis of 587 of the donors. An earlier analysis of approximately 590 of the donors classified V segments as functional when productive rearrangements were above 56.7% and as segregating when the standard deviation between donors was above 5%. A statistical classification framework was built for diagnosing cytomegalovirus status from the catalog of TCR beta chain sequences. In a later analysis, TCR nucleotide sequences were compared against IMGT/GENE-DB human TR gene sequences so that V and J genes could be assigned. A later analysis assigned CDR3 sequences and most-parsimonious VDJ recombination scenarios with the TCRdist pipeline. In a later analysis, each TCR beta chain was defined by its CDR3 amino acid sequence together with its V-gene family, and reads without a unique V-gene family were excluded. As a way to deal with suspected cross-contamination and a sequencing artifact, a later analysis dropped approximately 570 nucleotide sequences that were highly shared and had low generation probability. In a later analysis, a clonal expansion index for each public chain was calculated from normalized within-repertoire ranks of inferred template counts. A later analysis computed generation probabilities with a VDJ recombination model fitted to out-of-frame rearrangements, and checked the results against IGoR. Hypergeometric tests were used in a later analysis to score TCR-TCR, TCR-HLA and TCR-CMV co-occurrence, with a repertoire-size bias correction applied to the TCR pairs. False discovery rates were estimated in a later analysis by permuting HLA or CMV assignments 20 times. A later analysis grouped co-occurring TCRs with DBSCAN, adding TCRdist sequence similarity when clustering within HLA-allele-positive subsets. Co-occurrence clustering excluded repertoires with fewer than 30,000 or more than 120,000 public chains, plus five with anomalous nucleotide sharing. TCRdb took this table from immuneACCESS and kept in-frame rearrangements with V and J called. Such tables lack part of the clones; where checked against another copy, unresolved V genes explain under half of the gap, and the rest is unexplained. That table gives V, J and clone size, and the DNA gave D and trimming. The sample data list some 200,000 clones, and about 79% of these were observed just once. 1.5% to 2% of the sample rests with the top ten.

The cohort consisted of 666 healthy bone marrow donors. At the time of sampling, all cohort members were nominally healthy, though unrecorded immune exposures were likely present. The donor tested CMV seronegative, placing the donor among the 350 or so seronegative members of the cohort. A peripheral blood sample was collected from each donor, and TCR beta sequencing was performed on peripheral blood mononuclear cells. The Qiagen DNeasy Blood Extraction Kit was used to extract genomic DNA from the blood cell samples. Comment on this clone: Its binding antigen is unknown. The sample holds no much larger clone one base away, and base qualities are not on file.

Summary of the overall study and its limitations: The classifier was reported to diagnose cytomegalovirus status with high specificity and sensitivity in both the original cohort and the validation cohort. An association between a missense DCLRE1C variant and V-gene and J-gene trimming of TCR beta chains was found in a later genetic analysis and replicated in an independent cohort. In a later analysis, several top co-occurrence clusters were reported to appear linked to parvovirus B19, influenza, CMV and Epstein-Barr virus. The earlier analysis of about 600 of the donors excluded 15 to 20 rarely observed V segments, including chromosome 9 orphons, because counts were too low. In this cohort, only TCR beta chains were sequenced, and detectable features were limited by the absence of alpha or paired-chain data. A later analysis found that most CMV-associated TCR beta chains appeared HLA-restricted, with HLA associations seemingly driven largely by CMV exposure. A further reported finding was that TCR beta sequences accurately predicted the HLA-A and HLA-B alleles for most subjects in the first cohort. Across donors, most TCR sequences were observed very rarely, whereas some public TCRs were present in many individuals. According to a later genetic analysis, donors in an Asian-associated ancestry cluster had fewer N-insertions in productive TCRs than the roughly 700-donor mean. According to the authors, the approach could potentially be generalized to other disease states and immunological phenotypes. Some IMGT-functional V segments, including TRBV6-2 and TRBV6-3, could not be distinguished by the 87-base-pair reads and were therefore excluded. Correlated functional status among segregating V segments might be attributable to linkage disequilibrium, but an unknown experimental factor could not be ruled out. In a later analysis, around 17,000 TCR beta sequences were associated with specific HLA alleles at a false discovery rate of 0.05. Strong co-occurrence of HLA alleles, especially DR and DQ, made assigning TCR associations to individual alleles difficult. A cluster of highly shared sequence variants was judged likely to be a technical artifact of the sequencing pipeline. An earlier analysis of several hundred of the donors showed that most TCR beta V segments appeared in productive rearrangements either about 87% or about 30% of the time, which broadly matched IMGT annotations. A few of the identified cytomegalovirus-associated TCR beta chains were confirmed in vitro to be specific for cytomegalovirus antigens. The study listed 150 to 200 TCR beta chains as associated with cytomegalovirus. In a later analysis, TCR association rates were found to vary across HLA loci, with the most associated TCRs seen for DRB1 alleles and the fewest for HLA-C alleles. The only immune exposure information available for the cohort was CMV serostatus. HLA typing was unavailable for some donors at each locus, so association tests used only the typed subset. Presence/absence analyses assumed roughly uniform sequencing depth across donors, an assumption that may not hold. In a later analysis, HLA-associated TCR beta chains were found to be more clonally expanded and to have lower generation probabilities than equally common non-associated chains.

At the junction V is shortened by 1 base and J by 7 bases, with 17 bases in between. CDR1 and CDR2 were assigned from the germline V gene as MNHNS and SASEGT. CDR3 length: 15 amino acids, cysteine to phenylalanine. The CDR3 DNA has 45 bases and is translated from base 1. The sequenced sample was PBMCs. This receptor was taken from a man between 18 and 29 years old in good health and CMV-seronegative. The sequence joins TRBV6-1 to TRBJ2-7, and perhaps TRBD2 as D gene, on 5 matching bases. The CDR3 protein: CASSEERASGFEQYF. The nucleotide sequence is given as TGTGCCAGCAGTGAAGAGAGGGCCTCTGGTTTTGAGCAGTACTTC.